Below are 27 T cell receptor beta chains sequenced from a single sample in a study of cytomegalovirus exposure and HLA in healthy donors. PCR employed 60 Vbeta and 13 Jbeta primers. Data came from immunoSEQ multiplex PCR; TCRdb stores just in-frame clones and leaves some out. The sample shows about 190,000 clones, 77% of them seen only once. The sequencing input was PBMCs. The receptor set was obtained from a woman aged 30 to 39 in good health and CMV-seropositive.

This chain connects TRBV5-1 to TRBJ1-1; 7 nucleotides match TRBD1. CDR3 length: 16 residues. From germline, CDR1 is SGHRS and CDR2 YFSETQ. Losses at the gene ends were 4 bases for V and 0 bases for J; bases not matched to a gene: 9. The CDR3 DNA reads TGCGCCAGCAGCCCCGGACAGGTAATGGTGAACACTGAAGCTTTCTTT. Translation: CASSPGQVMVNTEAFF.

The chain carries TRBV30 and TRBJ1-6, with TRBD1 matching over 8 bases. CDR1 is GTSNPN, CDR2 SVGIG, per germline (reference sequence). After removal of 6 bases from V and 0 bases from J, the junction contained 4 bases not matched to a gene. The CDR3 runs 15 residues. The CDR3 DNA sequence: TGTGCCTGTGAACAGGGGGGCTCCTATAATTCACCCCTCCACTTT. Amino acid sequence: CACEQGGSYNSPLHF.

The chain employs TRBV30 and TRBJ1-5, with D possibly matching TRBD1 (6 bases). V was clipped by 2 bases and J by 4 bases, with 12 bases between them. From germline, CDR1 is GTSNPN and CDR2 SVGIG (reference sequence). The CDR3 extends over 14 amino acids. The CDR3 DNA sequence: TGTGCCTGGAGTACCGGACAGTCAAATCAGCCCCAGCATTTT. This translates into CAWSTGQSNQPQHF.

This chain connects TRBV21-1 to TRBJ1-5. TRBV21-1 is tagged as a pseudogene. There are 12 residues in the CDR3. This CDR3 is CASSGRGAPQHF. The CDR3 nucleotides are TGTGCCAGCAGCGGCCGGGGTGCGCCCCAGCATTTT.

The rearrangement joins TRBV6-1 to TRBJ1-5; possible D gene TRBD1, 6 bases. Looked up from germline, CDR1 is MNHNS and CDR2 is SASEGT. The CDR3 runs to 13 residues. Between the trimmed V and J ends, which lost 7 bases and 3 bases, there was a span of 10 bases. The CDR3 DNA reads TGTGCCAGCATCCGGGACATCAATCAGCCCCAGCATTTT. This encodes CASIRDINQPQHF.

The genes are TRBV7-9 and TRBJ2-5; no firm D call. This CDR3 spans 11 amino acids. Trimming cost V 5 bases and J 5 bases, with 6 bases left between them. CDR1 and CDR2 from the germline V gene are SEHNR and FQNEAQ (reference sequence). CDR3 DNA sequence: TGTGCCAGCAGCCTCGCGGAGACCCAGTACTTC. Its translation: CASSLAETQYF.

V gene TRBV14 combines with J gene TRBJ2-1; 8 bases agree with TRBD2. The trim removed 1 base at V and 4 bases at J, leaving 3 bases unmatched. The germline gives CDR1 SGHDN, CDR2 FVKESK. The CDR3 sequence is 15 residues long. The CDR3 DNA follows: TGTGCCAGCAGCCAAGGCCTAGCGGGTTACAATGAGCAGTTCTTC. It yields the protein CASSQGLAGYNEQFF. The variable domain in full, completed from reference TRBV14 and TRBJ2-1, reads EAGVTQFPSHSVIEKGQTVTLRCDPISGHDNLYWYRRVMGKEIKFLLHFVKESKQDESGMPNNRFLAERTGGTYSTLKVQPAELEDSGVYFCASSQGLAGYNEQFFGPGTRLTVL.

This clone was seen only a few times. The rearrangement joins TRBV28 to TRBJ1-5; D not resolved. The CDR3 extends over 14 amino acids. The V gene lost 2 bases and the J gene lost 1 base, with 6 bases spanning the gap. Looked up from germline, CDR1 is MDHEN and CDR2 is SYDVKM. The CDR3 here is CASSLGQSNQPQHF. The CDR3 DNA reads as TGTGCCAGCAGTTTAGGGCAGAGCAATCAGCCCCAGCATTTT.

This chain uses TRBV30 with TRBJ2-7, with 9 positions matching TRBD2. The CDR3 runs 15 residues. With 5 bases clipped from V and 3 bases from J, the junction kept 11 bases outside the gene matches. CDR1 and CDR2 from the germline V gene are GTSNPN and SVGIG (reference sequence). DNA for the CDR3: TGTGCCTGGTCCGCCCGTGCGGGGGGGATCTACGAGCAGTACTTC. This codes for CAWSARAGGIYEQYF.

The J gene is TRBJ1-1, the V gene TRBV2, with D perhaps matching TRBD1 (6 bases). Germline V gives CDR1 SNHLY, CDR2 FYNNEI. This CDR3 is 14 amino acids long. V dropped 3 bases and J dropped 1 base, with 9 bases sitting between them. The CDR3 sequence: CASSEQGTNTEAFF. CDR3 DNA: TGTGCCAGCAGTGAGCAGGGGACGAACACTGAAGCTTTCTTT. Looking up the rest from reference TRBV2 and TRBJ1-1 gives the full variable domain: EPEVTQTPSHQVTQMGQEVILRCVPISNHLYFYWYRQILGQKVEFLVSFYNNEISEKSEIFDDQFSVERPDGSNFTLKIRSTKLEDSAMYFCASSEQGTNTEAFFGQGTRLTVV.

This clone has a single count. The chain couples TRBV10-2 to TRBJ1-1; TRBD1 might be the D (5 bases). V was pared by 4 bases and J by 4 bases, with 13 bases between. The length of the CDR3 is 14 residues. Per germline, CDR1 WSHSY and CDR2 SAAADI. The DNA for the CDR3 is TGCGCCAGCAGTGTAATTAGTCAGGGCACTGAAGCTTTCTTT. It codes for CASSVISQGTEAFF.

This clone was counted a single time. This chain links TRBV19 with TRBJ2-7; possibly TRBD2 for D (6 bases). Trimming removed 5 bases at V and 2 bases at J, with 16 bases between. Germline V gives CDR1 LNHDA, CDR2 SQIVND (reference sequence). The CDR3 runs to 15 residues. The CDR3 nucleotides are TGTGCCAGTAGTGCAGGAGGAGGGACCACCTACGAGCAGTACTTC. Translation gives CASSAGGGTTYEQYF.

The chain couples TRBV15 to TRBJ1-3; TRBD1 might be the D (6 bases). The CDR3 loop spans 17 amino acids. CDR1 LNHNV and CDR2 YYDKDF come from the germline V gene (reference sequence). V lost 1 base and J 0 bases, leaving 13 bases between the germline ends. CDR3 DNA: TGTGCCACCAGCAGAGCCGGACAGCTCTACTCTGGAAACACCATATATTTT. Translating it yields CATSRAGQLYSGNTIYF.

The chain has TRBV28 and TRBJ1-6, with D possibly matching TRBD1 (5 bases). Germline CDR1 is MDHEN and CDR2 is SYDVKM. Trimming pared 6 bases from V and 8 bases from J, leaving 14 bases between. The CDR3 totals 14 residues. CDR3 loop: CASRAVRGYSPLHF. The CDR3, as DNA: TGTGCCAGCAGGGCGGTAAGGGGATATTCACCCCTCCACTTT.

This clone appeared once. This chain links TRBV2 with TRBJ2-3; no clear D. V dropped 6 bases and J dropped 1 base, with 17 bases sitting between them. This CDR3 is built from 16 residues. From germline, CDR1 is SNHLY and CDR2 FYNNEI. The chain's CDR3 is CASSLITGSGTDTQYF. CDR3 bases: TGTGCCAGCAGCTTAATTACCGGGTCTGGCACAGATACGCAGTATTTT. The full variable domain, rest sourced from reference TRBV2 and TRBJ2-3, is EPEVTQTPSHQVTQMGQEVILRCVPISNHLYFYWYRQILGQKVEFLVSFYNNEISEKSEIFDDQFSVERPDGSNFTLKIRSTKLEDSAMYFCASSLITGSGTDTQYFGPGTRLTVL.

The chain employs TRBV4-3 and TRBJ1-4; tentatively, D is TRBD1 (6 bases). The length of the CDR3 is 15 residues. The germline V gene encodes CDR1 LGHNA and CDR2 YSLEER. The V and J ends lost 3 bases and 7 bases respectively, with 15 bases between them. CDR3 coding DNA: TGCGCCAGCAGCCATCAACAGGGTTGGATTGAAAAACTGTTTTTT. It translates to CASSHQQGWIEKLFF.

The genes are TRBV11-2 and TRBJ2-2; D might be TRBD1 (5 bases). CDR3 length: 15 amino acids. CDR1 is SGHAT and CDR2 is FQNNGV in the germline V gene. Between the trimmed V and J ends, which lost 5 bases and 3 bases, there was a span of 13 bases. CDR3 nucleotide sequence: TGTGCCAGCAGCCCCCGGTTAGGGGACACCGGGGAGCTGTTTTTT. Its translation: CASSPRLGDTGELFF.

As to this clone: Other DNA sequences in the sample encode the same CDR3. The chain employs TRBV6-5 and TRBJ2-5; tentatively, D is TRBD2 (5 bases). The V end lost 0 bases, the J end lost 2 bases, and 7 bases lay between the germline ends. The germline gives CDR1 MNHEY, CDR2 SVGAGI. This CDR3 is 14 amino acids long. CDR3 in DNA: TGTGCCAGCAGTTACTCTGCGGGTCAAGAGACCCAGTACTTC. Translated, it gives CASSYSAGQETQYF.

V is TRBV7-2 and J is TRBJ2-7, with TRBD1 matching 11 bases. The V gene end was trimmed by 6 bases and the J gene end by 4 bases; junction bases not matched to a gene: 5. The length of the CDR3 is 14 residues. The germline CDR1 and CDR2 sequences are SGHTA and FQGNSA. The CDR3 sequence: CASSRDRGAYEQYF. The DNA for the CDR3 is TGTGCCAGCAGTCGGGACAGGGGGGCTTACGAGCAGTACTTC.

The genes are TRBV28 and TRBJ2-7, with 8 bases lining up with TRBD2. CDR3 length: 15 amino acids. V gave up 4 bases and J gave up 4 bases; unmatched junction bases: 9. Germline CDR1 and CDR2: MDHEN and SYDVKM. The CDR3: CASSSPSGSKYEQYF. The CDR3, as DNA: TGTGCCAGCAGTTCTCCCAGCGGGAGTAAGTACGAGCAGTACTTC.

The chain joins TRBV7-7 to TRBJ2-1; 8 bases line up with TRBD2. CDR3 length: 17 residues. V shed 1 base, J shed 1 base, and the junction held 6 bases outside the gene matches. Germline CDR1 reads SSHAT; CDR2 reads FNYEAQ (reference sequence). The DNA of the CDR3 is TGTGCCAGCAGCTTAGGGGTCGGCGGGGGGTCCTACAATGAGCAGTTCTTC. Translated, it gives CASSLGVGGGSYNEQFF. The full variable domain, with the rest looked up from reference TRBV7-7 and TRBJ2-1, is GAGVSQSPRYKVTKRGQDVTLRCDPISSHATLYWYQQALGQGPEFLTYFNYEAQPDKSGLPSDRFSAERPEGSISTLTIQRTEQRDSAMYRCASSLGVGGGSYNEQFFGPGTRLTVL.

As to this clone: The same CDR3 can be traced to other DNA sequences in this sample. As DNA, the CDR3 is TGCGCCAGCAGCTTGGAGGGACTAGCCGGGGGTCATGAGCAGTTCTTC. Its protein product is CASSLEGLAGGHEQFF. The V and J genes are TRBV5-1 and TRBJ2-1; 9 bases are shared with TRBD2. J gave up 8 bases and V 0 bases, and 9 bases lay outside the gene matches. The CDR3 loop spans 16 amino acids. The germline V gene encodes CDR1 SGHRS and CDR2 YFSETQ.

The chain carries TRBV27 and TRBJ1-5; D is unresolved. Germline CDR1 MNHEY, CDR2 SMNVEV (reference sequence). This CDR3 region has 14 residues. Deletions cut 2 bases from V and 6 bases from J, with 11 bases between. CDR3 coding DNA: TGTGCCAGCAGTTTAGAATCATCGGGTCAGCCCCAGCATTTT. It encodes CASSLESSGQPQHF.

The chain recombines TRBV13 with TRBJ2-2; the D gene is possibly TRBD2 (6 bases). The germline V and J ends were trimmed by 5 bases and 6 bases, with 19 bases remaining between them. The CDR3 sequence is 16 residues long. Germline V gene data show CDR1 as PRHDT and CDR2 as FYEKMQ (reference sequence). CDR3 in amino acids: CASSQAAGLGAGELFF. The CDR3 bases are TGTGCCAGCAGCCAAGCGGCGGGGCTCGGGGCCGGGGAGCTGTTTTTT.

The chain is built from TRBV6-5 and TRBJ1-3, with D possibly matching TRBD1 (6 bases). The CDR3 is 15 residues long. Deletions cut 4 bases from V and 3 bases from J, with 13 bases between. Germline CDR1 reads MNHEY; CDR2 reads SVGAGI. The CDR3: CASSLQGFGGNTIYF. The DNA of the CDR3 is TGTGCCAGCAGTTTACAGGGTTTCGGTGGAAACACCATATATTTT.

The count of this clone is one. This chain links TRBV7-2 with TRBJ1-6, with D perhaps TRBD1 (6 bases). Trimming took off 4 bases at V and 9 bases at J, with 13 bases between the two ends. The CDR3 is 14 amino acids. The germline gives CDR1 SGHTA, CDR2 FQGNSA. CDR3 amino acids: CASSSWDTRSPLHF. The CDR3 DNA is TGTGCCAGCAGCTCGTGGGACACCCGTTCACCCCTCCACTTT.

This clone has only one observation. The same CDR3 also results from other DNA sequences found in this sample. The chain recombines TRBV7-2 with TRBJ2-1; 11 nucleotides match TRBD2. Germline V lookup: CDR1 SGHTA, CDR2 FQGNSA. CDR3 length equals 15 residues. J lost 4 bases, V lost 4 bases, and 3 bases had no gene match. The CDR3 DNA reads TGTGCCAGCAGCTCGACTAGCGGGGTTTACAATGAGCAGTTCTTC. As protein: CASSSTSGVYNEQFF.